This T cell receptor beta chain was observed in a study of OX40 agonist ivuxolimab in advanced cancers. Study-wide background: Eligibility rules accepted prior anti-PD-1, anti-PD-L1 or anti-CTLA-4 therapy, and 35% to 40% had some.

The CDR3 totals 12 residues. Germline CDR1 and CDR2: MNHNS and SASEGT. In regard to this clone: What it binds is unknown.

The study, taken as a whole, reports: The study found among the lowest clonal expansion in partial responders at 0.1-3.0 mg/kg. Low normalized clonal expansion also occurred in some nonresponding patients. There was clonal expansion of CD4+ and CD8+ blood T cells by week 6 at 0.1 to 3.0 mg/kg.

Clones were read by immunoSEQ multiplex PCR, and TCRdb kept only the in-frame ones, dropping some. Seen here are roughly 32,000 clones, 80% to 95% observed once, and the top ten hold 4% to 5%. The source material was CD4+ or CD8+ T cells sorted from blood, sampled in a trial of the OX40 agonist ivuxolimab. The TCR originated in an adult with an advanced solid tumor such as melanoma, head and neck, liver or kidney cancer. The chain employs TRBV6-1 and TRBJ2-5; TRBD2 might be the D (5 bases). Near its end, the DNA agrees better with TRBJ2-7, so the J call may be wrong. The CDR3 here is CASTRESGEQYF. The CDR3 region has the DNA TGTGCCAGCACGAGGGAATCGGGCGAGCAGTACTTC.